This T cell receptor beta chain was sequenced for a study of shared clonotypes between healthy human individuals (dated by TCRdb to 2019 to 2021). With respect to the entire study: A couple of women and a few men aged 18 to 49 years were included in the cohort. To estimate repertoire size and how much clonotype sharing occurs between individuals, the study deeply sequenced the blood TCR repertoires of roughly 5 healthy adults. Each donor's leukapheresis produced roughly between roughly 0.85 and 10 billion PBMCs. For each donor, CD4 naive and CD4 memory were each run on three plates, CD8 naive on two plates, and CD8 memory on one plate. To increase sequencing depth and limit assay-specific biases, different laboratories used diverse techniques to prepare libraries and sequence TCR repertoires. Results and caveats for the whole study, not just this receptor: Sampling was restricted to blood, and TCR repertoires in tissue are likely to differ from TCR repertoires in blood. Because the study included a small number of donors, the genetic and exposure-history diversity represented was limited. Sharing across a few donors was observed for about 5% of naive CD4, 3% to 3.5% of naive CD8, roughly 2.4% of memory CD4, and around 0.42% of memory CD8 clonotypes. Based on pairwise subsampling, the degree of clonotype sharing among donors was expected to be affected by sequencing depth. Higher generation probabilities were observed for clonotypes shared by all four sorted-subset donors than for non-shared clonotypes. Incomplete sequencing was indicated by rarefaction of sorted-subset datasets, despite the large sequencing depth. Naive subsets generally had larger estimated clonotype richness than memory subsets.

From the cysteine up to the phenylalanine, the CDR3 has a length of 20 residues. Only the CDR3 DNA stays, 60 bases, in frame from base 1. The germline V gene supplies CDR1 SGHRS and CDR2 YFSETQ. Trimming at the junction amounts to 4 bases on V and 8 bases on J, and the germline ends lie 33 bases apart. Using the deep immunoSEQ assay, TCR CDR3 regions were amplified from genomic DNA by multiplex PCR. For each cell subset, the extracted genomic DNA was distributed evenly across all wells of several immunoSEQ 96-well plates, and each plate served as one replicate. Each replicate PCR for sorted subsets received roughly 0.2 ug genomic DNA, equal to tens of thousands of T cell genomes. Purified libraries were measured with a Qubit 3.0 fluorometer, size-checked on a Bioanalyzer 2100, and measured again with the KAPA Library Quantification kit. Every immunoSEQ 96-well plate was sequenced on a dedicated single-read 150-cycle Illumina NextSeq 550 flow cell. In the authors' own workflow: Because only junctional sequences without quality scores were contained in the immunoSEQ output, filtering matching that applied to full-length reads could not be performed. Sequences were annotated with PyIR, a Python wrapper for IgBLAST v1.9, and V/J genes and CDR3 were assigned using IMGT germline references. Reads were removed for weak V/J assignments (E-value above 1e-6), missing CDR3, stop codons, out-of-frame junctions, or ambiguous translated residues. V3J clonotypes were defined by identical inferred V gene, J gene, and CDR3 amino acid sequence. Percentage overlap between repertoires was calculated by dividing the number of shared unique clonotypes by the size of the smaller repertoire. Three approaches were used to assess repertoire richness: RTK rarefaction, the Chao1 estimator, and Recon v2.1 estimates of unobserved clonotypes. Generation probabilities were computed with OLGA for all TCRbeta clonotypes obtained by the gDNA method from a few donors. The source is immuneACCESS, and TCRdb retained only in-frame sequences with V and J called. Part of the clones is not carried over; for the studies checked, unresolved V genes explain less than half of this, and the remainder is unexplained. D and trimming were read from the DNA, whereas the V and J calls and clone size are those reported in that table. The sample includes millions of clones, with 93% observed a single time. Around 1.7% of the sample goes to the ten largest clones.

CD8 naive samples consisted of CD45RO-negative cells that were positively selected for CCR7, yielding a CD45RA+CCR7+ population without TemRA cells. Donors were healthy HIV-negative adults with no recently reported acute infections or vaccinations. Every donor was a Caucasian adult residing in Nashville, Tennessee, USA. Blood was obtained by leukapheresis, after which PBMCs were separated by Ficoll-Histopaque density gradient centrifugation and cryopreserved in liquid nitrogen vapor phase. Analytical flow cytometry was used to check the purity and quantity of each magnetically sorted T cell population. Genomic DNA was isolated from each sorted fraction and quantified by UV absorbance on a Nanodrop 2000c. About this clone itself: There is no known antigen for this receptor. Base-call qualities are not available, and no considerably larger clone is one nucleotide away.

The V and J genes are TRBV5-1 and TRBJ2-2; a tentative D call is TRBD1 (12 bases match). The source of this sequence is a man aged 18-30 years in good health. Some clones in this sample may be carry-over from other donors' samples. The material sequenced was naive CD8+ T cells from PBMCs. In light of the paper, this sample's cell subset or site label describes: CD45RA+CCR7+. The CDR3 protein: CASSTPGQGAPSGRIGELFF. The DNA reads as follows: TGCGCCAGCAGCACCCCGGGACAGGGGGCACCTAGCGGGAGGATAGGGGAGCTGTTTTTT.